The next 24 T cell receptor beta chains were all read from a single sample in a study of patients and donors after allogeneic stem cell transplantation. TCRdb fed the RT-PCR reads into MiXCR, producing one record per CDR3 protein. The sample has approximately 7,600 distinct CDR3 sequences; roughly 12% are singletons. Sequencing was carried out using blood, either unsorted or a sorted T cell fraction (not recorded which). The receptors come from a human donor who was either an allogeneic HSCT recipient or a stem cell or donor lymphocyte infusion donor (not recorded which). It is not recorded whose cells these are; they may come from a transplant donor.

This clonotype was found many times. This chain joins TRBV6-5 and TRBJ1-2, with D maybe TRBD1 (6 bases). In germline, CDR1 is MNHEY, CDR2 SVGAGI. The CDR3 is 14 residues long. Between the trimmed V and J ends, which lost 5 bases and 4 bases, there was a span of 14 bases. The DNA for the CDR3 is TGTGCCAGCAGTCGGGGGGCCCGCGGCTATGGCTACACCTTC. As protein: CASSRGARGYGYTF.

The count of this clonotype is one. Here the CDR3 reads CASSQAGTSGYNEQFF. CDR3 nucleotide sequence: TGCGCCAGCAGCCAAGCTGGGACTAGCGGTTACAATGAGCAGTTCTTC. The chain employs TRBV4-1 and TRBJ2-1, with TRBD2 matching 11 bases. Per the germline V gene, CDR1 is MGHRA and CDR2 is YSYEKL. V gave up 1 base and J gave up 4 bases; unmatched junction bases: 3. There are 16 residues in the CDR3.

The chain joins TRBV2 to TRBJ2-5; 7 positions match TRBD2. The ends lost 6 bases at V and 5 bases at J; junction bases unmatched: 12. This CDR3 is built from 15 residues. Germline V gene sequence: CDR1 SNHLY, CDR2 FYNNEI. The CDR3 DNA follows: TGTGCCAGCAGCGGAGTTGGGAGGGGAGGTGAGACCCAGTACTTC. This codes for CASSGVGRGGETQYF. Full variable domain (rest looked up from reference TRBV2 and TRBJ2-5): EPEVTQTPSHQVTQMGQEVILRCVPISNHLYFYWYRQILGQKVEFLVSFYNNEISEKSEIFDDQFSVERPDGSNFTLKIRSTKLEDSAMYFCASSGVGRGGETQYFGPGTRLLVL.

The table lists this clonotype with a few counts. The rearrangement uses TRBV27 and TRBJ2-7; D unclear. This CDR3 has 13 amino acids. V shed 2 bases and J shed 3 bases, with 8 bases lying between them. Germline values: CDR1 MNHEY, CDR2 SMNVEV (reference sequence). The CDR3 sequence is CASSLGPHYEQYF. CDR3 nucleotides: TGTGCCAGCAGTTTAGGACCTCACTACGAGCAGTACTTC.

The chain has TRBV5-1 and TRBJ2-7; perhaps TRBD2 as D (5 bases). The V end was cut by 0 bases, the J end by 0 bases, with 13 bases between. CDR3 size: 16 residues. Germline V gene lookup returns CDR1 SGHRS and CDR2 YFSETQ. CDR3 DNA: TGCGCCAGCAGCTTGGAGCCGGGGAGATCCTCCTACGAGCAGTACTTC. It translates to CASSLEPGRSSYEQYF. Using reference TRBV5-1 and TRBJ2-7 for the parts outside the CDR3, the full variable domain is KAGVTQTPRYLIKTRGQQVTLSCSPISGHRSVSWYQQTPGQGLQFLFEYFSETQRNKGNFPGRFSGRQFSNSRSEMNVSTLELGDSALYLCASSLEPGRSSYEQYFGPGTRLTVT.

This clonotype was counted only a few times. V usage is TRBV29-1 and J usage is TRBJ1-2; 7 bases are a match to TRBD1. Germline trimming cut 6 bases from V and 3 bases from J; bases unmatched to any gene: 16. The CDR3 is made up of 16 amino acids. In germline, CDR1 is SQVTM, CDR2 ANQGSEA. CDR3 DNA sequence: TGCAGCGTCGCTACCCGGTCGTCAGGACAGGACTATGGCTACACCTTC. Amino acid sequence: CSVATRSSGQDYGYTF.

This clonotype was detected a few times. The J gene is TRBJ1-1, the V gene TRBV5-1, with 7 bases that match TRBD1. The V gene end was trimmed by 0 bases and the J gene end by 1 base; junction bases not matched to a gene: 3. The V gene's germline CDR1 is SGHRS and CDR2 YFSETQ. This CDR3 has 15 residues. The CDR3 DNA sequence: TGCGCCAGCAGCTTGGCGGGACAGAGGAACACTGAAGCTTTCTTT. Translating it yields CASSLAGQRNTEAFF. Full variable domain (rest looked up from reference TRBV5-1 and TRBJ1-1): KAGVTQTPRYLIKTRGQQVTLSCSPISGHRSVSWYQQTPGQGLQFLFEYFSETQRNKGNFPGRFSGRQFSNSRSEMNVSTLELGDSALYLCASSLAGQRNTEAFFGQGTRLTVV.

The table lists this clonotype with a few counts. V and J are TRBV7-8 and TRBJ2-5, with unresolved D. Trimming took off 5 bases at V and 1 base at J, with 11 bases between the two ends. The CDR3 is 14 amino acids. In germline, CDR1 is SGHVS, CDR2 FQNEAQ. CDR3 protein: CASSPALGQETQYF. CDR3 DNA sequence: TGTGCCAGCAGCCCGGCCCTAGGCCAAGAGACCCAGTACTTC.

Remarks on this clonotype: This may arise from a read error, as a much more abundant clone is one base away. J is TRBJ2-6 and V is TRBV20-1; possibly TRBD1 for D (5 bases). Germline CDR1 is DFQATT and CDR2 is SNEGSKA (reference sequence). This CDR3 has 17 amino acids. CDR3 DNA: TGCAGTGCTAGAGATGGGCAGCCTTTCTCTGGGGCCAAAGTCCTGACTTTC. Residues: CSARDGQPFSGAKVLTF.

In its sample, this clonotype was seen many times. V gene TRBV20-1 combines with J gene TRBJ2-1, with D perhaps given as TRBD1 or TRBD2 (5 bases each). Trimming stripped 4 bases from V and 0 bases from J, with 16 bases between. The length of the CDR3 is 16 residues. The V gene's germline CDR1 is DFQATT and CDR2 SNEGSKA (reference sequence). CDR3 sequence: CSATRGTSSSYNEQFF. DNA for the CDR3: TGCAGTGCTACGCGAGGGACGTCGTCCTCCTACAATGAGCAGTTCTTC.

This clonotype occurred a few times. This chain uses TRBV7-9 with TRBJ2-7; no firm D call. Between the trimmed V and J ends, which lost 4 bases and 3 bases, there was a span of 13 bases. This CDR3 is 14 amino acids long. CDR1 is SEHNR and CDR2 is FQNEAQ in the germline V gene (reference sequence). The CDR3 region is CASSSFGPGYEQYF. DNA of the CDR3: TGTGCCAGCAGCTCCTTTGGGCCGGGCTACGAGCAGTACTTC.

This chain connects TRBV6-1 to TRBJ2-7; D might be TRBD2 (6 bases). Trimming shortened V by 7 bases and J by 4 bases, and 14 bases separated the two germline ends. The CDR3 spans 13 residues. CDR1 MNHNS and CDR2 SASEGT come from the germline V gene. CDR3 sequence: CASIIGGTYEQYF. In DNA, the CDR3 is TGTGCCAGCATTATCGGGGGAACTTACGAGCAGTACTTC.

The chain joins TRBV10-3 to TRBJ2-6, with D unclear. With 1 base removed from V and 0 bases from J, the gap between germline ends came to 10 bases. CDR3 size: 17 residues. Germline CDR1 is ENHRY and CDR2 is SYGVKD. The CDR3 DNA is TGTGCCATCAGTGAGTGGGGTCCAAGCTCTGGGGCCAACGTCCTGACTTTC. Residues: CAISEWGPSSGANVLTF.

This clonotype turned up a few times. The chain recombines TRBV20-1 with TRBJ1-4, with D uncertain. The V gene's germline CDR1 is DFQATT and CDR2 SNEGSKA (reference sequence). Trimming took off 3 bases at V and 2 bases at J, with 4 bases between the two ends. CDR3 length: 12 residues. CDR3: CSASLTNEKLFF. The CDR3 DNA reads TGCAGTGCTAGTCTGACTAATGAAAAACTGTTTTTT.

The rearrangement uses TRBV6-5 and TRBJ2-3; 9 nucleotides match TRBD2. This CDR3 has 16 residues. Trimming removed 4 bases from V and 0 bases from J; junction bases left unmatched: 5. Germline V gene sequence: CDR1 MNHEY, CDR2 SVGAGI. The chain's CDR3 is CASSSLAGRSTDTQYF. The CDR3 DNA sequence: TGTGCCAGCAGTTCGCTAGCGGGGAGGAGCACAGATACGCAGTATTTT.

V is TRBV20-1 and J is TRBJ2-1; 9 positions match TRBD2. In germline, CDR1 is DFQATT, CDR2 SNEGSKA (reference sequence). The V and J ends lost 2 bases and 4 bases, in that order; junction bases with no gene match: 6. This CDR3 comprises 15 residues. CDR3 in amino acids: CSARHGTSPYNEQFF. The CDR3 DNA follows: TGCAGTGCTAGACACGGGACTAGCCCATACAATGAGCAGTTCTTC.

The sample holds many counts of this clonotype. The chain carries TRBV30 and TRBJ1-5; 7 bases align to TRBD1. After removal of 2 bases from V and 5 bases from J, the junction contained 3 bases not matched to a gene. The CDR3 is made up of 13 amino acids. Germline lookup yields CDR1 GTSNPN and CDR2 SVGIG (reference sequence). CDR3 nucleotide sequence: TGTGCCTGGAGTAACAGGGGCGATCAGCCCCAGCATTTT. Protein product: CAWSNRGDQPQHF.

This clonotype came up many times. CDR3 protein: CASSLIGPRDTQYF. In DNA, the CDR3 is TGTGCCAGCAGCTTAATAGGACCCCGCGATACGCAGTATTTT. This chain joins TRBV7-3 and TRBJ2-3; D not certain. The CDR3 extends over 14 amino acids. V lost 1 base and J lost 6, with 11 bases in between. Germline V gene sequence: CDR1 SGHTA, CDR2 FQGTGA.

Ten or more counts support this clonotype. This chain links TRBV20-1 with TRBJ1-1; 10 bases are shared with TRBD1. This CDR3 region has 15 residues. Trimming at V came to 6 bases and at J to 4 bases, leaving 11 bases not matched to a gene. In germline, CDR1 is DFQATT, CDR2 SNEGSKA (reference sequence). The CDR3 is CSAGRRGTGVTEAFF. CDR3 nucleotides: TGCAGTGCGGGAAGACGCGGGACAGGGGTCACTGAAGCTTTCTTT.

This clonotype was seen a handful of times. This chain links TRBV3-1 with TRBJ1-3; D perhaps matches TRBD1 (5 bases). V was pared by 4 bases and J by 2 bases, with 9 bases between. The CDR3 covers 14 residues. Germline-derived CDR1 and CDR2 are LGHDT and YNNKEL (reference sequence). The CDR3 spells CASSRQGAGNTIYF. The DNA of the CDR3 is TGTGCCAGCAGCCGGCAGGGAGCTGGAAACACCATATATTTT.

The chain links TRBV4-3 to TRBJ2-3; the D is unclear. The germline V gene encodes CDR1 LGHNA and CDR2 YSLEER. The V end was cut by 1 base, the J end by 2 bases, with 7 bases between. The CDR3 totals 14 residues. CDR3 loop: CASSQGLPTDTQYF. The CDR3 DNA is TGCGCCAGCAGCCAAGGACTGCCCACAGATACGCAGTATTTT.

There are many counts of this clonotype. The gene calls are TRBV4-3 and TRBJ2-1, with 10 bases matching TRBD2. J was trimmed by 2 bases and V by 4 bases; bases with no gene match: 5. The CDR3 runs to 16 residues. Per the germline V gene, CDR1 is LGHNA and CDR2 is YSLEER. CDR3 DNA sequence: TGCGCCAGCAGCCCGGGGACTAGCGTAACCTACAATGAGCAGTTCTTC. Its protein is CASSPGTSVTYNEQFF.

This clonotype was counted a few times. This chain links TRBV2 with TRBJ2-1; 9 bases are a match to TRBD2. Germline CDR1 SNHLY, CDR2 FYNNEI. This CDR3 has 15 amino acids. J lost 6 bases, V lost 3 bases, and 6 bases had no gene match. DNA for the CDR3: TGTGCCAGCAGTGATTTAGCGGGGGCCCTCAATGAGCAGTTCTTC. This encodes CASSDLAGALNEQFF.

Many counts were recorded for this clonotype. The rearrangement joins TRBV2 to TRBJ1-2, with 7 bases that match TRBD1. Per the germline V gene, CDR1 is SNHLY and CDR2 is FYNNEI. V lost 4 bases, J lost 8 bases, and 13 bases stayed unmatched. The length of the CDR3 is 15 residues. In DNA form, the CDR3 reads TGTGCCAGCAGTGGCCAACAGGGGTTGCTTGGCGGCTACACCTTC. It codes for CASSGQQGLLGGYTF.